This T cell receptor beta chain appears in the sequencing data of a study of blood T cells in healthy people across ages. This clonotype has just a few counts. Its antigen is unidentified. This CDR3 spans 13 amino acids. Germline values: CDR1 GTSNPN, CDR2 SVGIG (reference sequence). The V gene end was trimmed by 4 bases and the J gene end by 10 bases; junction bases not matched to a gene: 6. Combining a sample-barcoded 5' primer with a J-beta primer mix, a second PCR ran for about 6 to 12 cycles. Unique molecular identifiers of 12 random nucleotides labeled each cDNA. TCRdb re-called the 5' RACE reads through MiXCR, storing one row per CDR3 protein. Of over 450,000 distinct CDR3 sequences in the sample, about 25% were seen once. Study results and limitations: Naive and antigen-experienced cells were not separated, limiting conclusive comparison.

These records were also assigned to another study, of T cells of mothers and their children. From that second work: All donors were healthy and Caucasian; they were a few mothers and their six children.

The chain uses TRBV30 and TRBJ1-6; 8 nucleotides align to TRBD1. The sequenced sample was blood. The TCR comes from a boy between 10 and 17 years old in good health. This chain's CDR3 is CAWTRTGSSPLHF. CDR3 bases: TGTGCCTGGACCAGGACAGGGTCCTCACCCCTCCACTTT. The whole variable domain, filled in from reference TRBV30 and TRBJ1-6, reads SQTIHQWPATLVQPVGSPLSLECTVEGTSNPNLYWYRQAAGRGLQLLFYSVGIGQISSEVPQNLSASRPQDRQFILSSKKLLLSDSGFYLCAWTRTGSSPLHFGNGTRLTVT.